These 27 T cell receptor beta chains share one sample of origin, sequenced in a study of regulatory T cells in long-lasting Graves disease (dated by TCRdb to the early 2020s). The meaning of the sample's time point label: newly diagnosed GD, antithyroid drugs for less than 3 months. For both TCR sequencing and RNA sequencing, RNA was extracted from PBMCs using TRIzol. Library preparation employed multiplex PCR. TCRdb lists the instrument as Illumina HiSeq 4000. iRepertoire HTBI primers and Arm-PCR amplification of CDR3 regions were used to construct TCR beta libraries. In TCRdb, the public reads were trimmed at Q25 with fastp and aligned with MiXCR, with productive beta chains retained. When rows share a CDR3 protein, they turn into one entry using the most common DNA and genes. The sample table lists some 240,000 distinct CDR3 sequences, less than 20% of them with a count of one. The ten largest make up approximately 10% of the sample.

The sample was also reused in another study, on T cells in Graves' hyperthyroidism and ophthalmopathy.

Sequencing was performed on peripheral blood mononuclear cells (PBMCs), taken at new diagnosis, from a patient treated with antithyroid drugs. These receptors originate from a woman aged 25 to 39 with Graves disease. Donor details come from another sample of the same person, matched by shared clones.

This clonotype was seen many times. The chain links TRBV7-3 to TRBJ2-7; TRBD1 matches 8 bases. Germline CDR1 and CDR2: SGHTA and FQGTGA. The length of the CDR3 is 14 residues. Germline trimming cut 5 bases from V and 1 base from J; bases unmatched to any gene: 4. CDR3 sequence reads: CASSRQGRSYEQYF. DNA of the CDR3: TGTGCCAGCAGCCGACAGGGGAGGTCCTACGAGCAGTACTTC.

Ten or more counts support this clonotype. This chain uses TRBV15 with TRBJ2-6; 7 nucleotides match TRBD1. Trimming removed 7 bases from V and 2 bases from J; junction bases left unmatched: 5. This CDR3 comprises 15 residues. Germline CDR1 is LNHNV and CDR2 is YYDKDF (reference sequence). The CDR3 here is CATTPTGPGANVLTF. The CDR3 nucleotides are TGTGCCACCACCCCGACAGGGCCTGGGGCCAACGTCCTGACTTTC.

At least ten counts were recorded for this clonotype. This chain joins TRBV6-1 and TRBJ2-7, with TRBD2 matching over 8 bases. The CDR3 runs 18 residues. V was clipped by 5 bases and J by 0 bases; unmatched bases: 15. Germline lookup yields CDR1 MNHNS and CDR2 SASEGT. The CDR3: CASSTSRARGAPSYEQYF. DNA for the CDR3: TGTGCCAGCAGTACGTCCCGGGCGCGGGGGGCTCCCTCCTACGAGCAGTACTTC.

Concerning this clonotype itself: One base away lies a much larger clone, so this may be a sequencing read error. The V and J genes are TRBV10-3 and TRBJ1-1; possibly TRBD1 for D (6 bases). This CDR3 is built from 12 residues. CDR1 is ENHRY, CDR2 SYGVKD, per germline. The CDR3 sequence: CVIEGGGTEAFF. Here the CDR3 DNA reads TGTGTCATCGAAGGGGGGGGGACTGAAGCTTTCTTT.

The genes are TRBV29-1 and TRBJ1-1; tentatively, D is TRBD1 (6 bases). V gave up 1 base and J gave up 0 bases, with 9 bases separating them. The CDR3 consists of 14 residues. The germline CDR1 and CDR2 sequences are SQVTM and ANQGSEA. DNA of the CDR3: TGCAGCGTTGAAGGGACAGACATGAACACTGAAGCTTTCTTT. Protein sequence: CSVEGTDMNTEAFF.

This clonotype was seen many times. V and J are TRBV28 and TRBJ1-5; D gene uncertain. V dropped 4 bases and J dropped 1 base, with 11 bases sitting between them. The CDR3 totals 15 residues. CDR1 is MDHEN and CDR2 is SYDVKM in the germline V gene. The CDR3 DNA follows: TGTGCCAGCAGTTGGCCCGCGGGGAGCAATCAGCCCCAGCATTTT. Translated, it gives CASSWPAGSNQPQHF.

This clonotype was picked up a small number of times. The chain carries TRBV4-1 and TRBJ2-1; tentatively, D is TRBD1 (6 bases). This CDR3 contains 17 residues. Germline assignment: CDR1 MGHRA and CDR2 YSYEKL. The V and J ends lost 2 bases and 7 bases respectively, with 21 bases between them. This chain's CDR3 is CASSQYADSPSLNEQFF. CDR3 coding DNA: TGCGCCAGCAGCCAATACGCGGACAGCCCGAGCCTAAATGAGCAGTTCTTC.

CDR3 sequence: CASSPGGDRETQYF. CDR3 DNA: TGTGCCAGCAGTCCCGGGGGGGACCGGGAGACCCAGTACTTC. The chain joins TRBV12-3 or TRBV12-4 to TRBJ2-5, with 8 bases aligning to TRBD2. The CDR3 has 14 residues. The V gene end was trimmed by 5 bases and the J gene end by 5 bases; junction bases not matched to a gene: 7.

Only a few counts were recorded for this clonotype. The V and J genes are TRBV19 and TRBJ2-1, with a tentative D call TRBD2 (5 bases). Germline V gene lookup returns CDR1 LNHDA and CDR2 SQIVND (reference sequence). V was clipped by 5 bases and J by 0 bases, with 17 bases between them. The CDR3 length is 17 residues. The CDR3 DNA is TGTGCCAGTAGTTCCCTCCTCAGCGGAGGCTCCTACAATGAGCAGTTCTTC. Its protein product is CASSSLLSGGSYNEQFF.

The sample holds many counts of this clonotype. The J gene is TRBJ1-2, the V gene TRBV18, with no clear D. CDR3 length: 15 amino acids. CDR1 KGHSH and CDR2 LQKENI come from the germline V gene. Between the trimmed V and J ends, which lost 2 bases and 6 bases, there was a span of 16 bases. Here the CDR3 DNA reads TGTGCCAGCTCACCATCTGAGGCAGGACGGGATGGCTACACCTTC. Translation gives CASSPSEAGRDGYTF. The full variable domain, rest sourced from reference TRBV18 and TRBJ1-2, is NAGVMQNPRHLVRRRGQEARLRCSPMKGHSHVYWYRQLPEEGLKFMVYLQKENIIDESGMPKERFSAEFPKEGPSILRIQQVVRGDSAAYFCASSPSEAGRDGYTFGSGTRLTVV.

A note on this clonotype: The CDR3 does not close with the conserved phenylalanine or tryptophan, likely indicating a read error. The limits of the CDR3 on the DNA are not certain, so only TCRdb's listed CDR3 is given. The gene calls are TRBV7-9 and TRBJ2-2; the table's D call TRBD2 went unverified against the DNA. Germline CDR1 and CDR2: SEHNR and FQNEAQ (reference sequence). The CDR3 has 12 amino acids, counting both end residues. The CDR3 loop reads CASGLHTGEPFL.

In its sample, this clonotype was seen a few times. V and J are TRBV3-1 and TRBJ1-1; D perhaps matches TRBD1 (5 bases). CDR1 and CDR2 (germline): LGHDT, YNNKEL (reference sequence). The CDR3 loop spans 15 amino acids. The germline V and J ends were trimmed by 0 bases and 4 bases, with 12 bases remaining between them. The CDR3 coding sequence is TGTGCCAGCAGCCAAGAGCCGTGGGGACTCACTGAAGCTTTCTTT. It specifies CASSQEPWGLTEAFF. Looking up the rest from reference TRBV3-1 and TRBJ1-1 gives the full variable domain: DTAVSQTPKYLVTQMGNDKSIKCEQNLGHDTMYWYKQDSKKFLKIMFSYNNKELIINETVPNRFSPKSPDKAHLNLHINSLELGDSAVYFCASSQEPWGLTEAFFGQGTRLTVV.

This clonotype was observed at least ten times. The genes are TRBV20-1 and TRBJ2-5, with TRBD2 matching over 7 bases. V lost 5 bases to trimming and J lost 1 base; unmatched junction nucleotides: 7. CDR1 and CDR2 from the germline V gene are DFQATT and SNEGSKA (reference sequence). The CDR3 has 14 residues. The CDR3 region is CSAPSGALQETQYF. The CDR3 DNA sequence: TGCAGTGCTCCAAGCGGGGCGCTCCAAGAGACCCAGTACTTC.

This chain connects TRBV18 to TRBJ2-5; 9 nucleotides agree with TRBD1. The tail of the sequence fits TRBJ2-1 better, so the J call may be wrong. The CDR3 is 15 residues long. In germline, CDR1 is KGHSH, CDR2 LQKENI. For the CDR3, the DNA is TGTGCCAGCTCACAGCCGGGACAGGGCATATGGGAGCAGTTCTTC. This translates into CASSQPGQGIWEQFF.

This clonotype was seen repeatedly, ten times or more. The chain couples TRBV7-6 to TRBJ1-1; D is ambiguous. V was trimmed by 4 bases and J by 0 bases, leaving 6 bases between them. Germline V gene lookup returns CDR1 SGHVS and CDR2 FNYEAQ. This CDR3 is 13 amino acids long. CDR3 amino acids: CASSSAMNTEAFF. The CDR3 coding sequence is TGTGCCAGCAGCTCAGCGATGAACACTGAAGCTTTCTTT.

The chain couples TRBV7-2 to TRBJ1-1, with 7 bases fitting TRBD1. The germline CDR1 and CDR2 sequences are SGHTA and FQGNSA. V lost 4 bases to trimming and J lost 1 base; unmatched junction nucleotides: 3. This CDR3 has 14 residues. The CDR3 spells CASSSQGQNTEAFF. As DNA, the CDR3 is TGTGCCAGCAGCTCACAGGGGCAGAACACTGAAGCTTTCTTT.

This clonotype was observed a handful of times. DNA for the CDR3: TGTGCCAGCAGCCGCCCCGAGGGGAACACTGAAGCTTTCTTT. Translating it yields CASSRPEGNTEAFF. The chain carries TRBV6-1 and TRBJ1-1; D ambiguous. The CDR3 has 14 residues. V lost 6 bases and J 1 base, leaving 12 bases between the germline ends. Germline lookup yields CDR1 MNHNS and CDR2 SASEGT.

This clonotype was detected many times. The CDR3 sequence is CASRKQGSGETQYF. The CDR3 DNA sequence: TGTGCCAGCAGGAAACAGGGATCGGGAGAGACCCAGTACTTC. The chain couples TRBV27 to TRBJ2-5; D possibly corresponds to TRBD1 (6 bases). The germline V gene has CDR1 MNHEY and CDR2 SMNVEV (reference sequence). Trimming stripped 6 bases from V and 4 bases from J, with 15 bases between. The CDR3 covers 14 residues.

This clonotype was picked up many times. The rearrangement joins TRBV20-1 to TRBJ2-2; 7 nucleotides align to TRBD1. With V trimmed by 5 bases and J by 3 bases, 6 bases remained unmatched. Looked up from germline, CDR1 is DFQATT and CDR2 is SNEGSKA (reference sequence). This CDR3 spans 14 amino acids. CDR3 residues: CSASTGDDTGELFF. CDR3 coding DNA: TGCAGTGCTTCAACAGGGGACGACACCGGGGAGCTGTTTTTT.

This clonotype was detected only a few times. A far larger clone is one nucleotide away, so this likely arose from a read error. The chain recombines TRBV12-3 or TRBV12-4 with TRBJ2-4, with D unresolved. The DNA matches TRBJ1-2 better at its end, which makes the J call doubtful. The CDR3 extends over 13 amino acids. CDR3 nucleotides: TGTGCCAACAGTTTGTGGGGAGCGAACGGCTACACCTTC. This translates into CANSLWGANGYTF.

The table lists this clonotype with many counts. This chain uses TRBV6-4 with TRBJ2-1, with TRBD2 matching 11 bases. After removal of 0 bases from V and 6 bases from J, the junction contained 1 base not matched to a gene. The CDR3 loop spans 15 amino acids. The germline V gene encodes CDR1 MRHNA and CDR2 SNTAGT. The CDR3 protein is CASSDSSGGANEQFF. In DNA, the CDR3 is TGTGCCAGCAGTGACTCTAGCGGGGGGGCCAATGAGCAGTTCTTC.

This clonotype has at least ten counts. The rearrangement joins TRBV19 to TRBJ2-5, with TRBD1 identical over 7 bases. Germline assignment: CDR1 LNHDA and CDR2 SQIVND (reference sequence). CDR3 size: 13 residues. J gave up 3 bases and V 6 bases, and 4 bases lay outside the gene matches. The CDR3 nucleotides are TGTGCCAGTAGCAGTCAGGGGGAAGAGACCCAGTACTTC. Protein product: CASSSQGEETQYF. The whole variable domain, filled in from reference TRBV19 and TRBJ2-5, reads DGGITQSPKYLFRKEGQNVTLSCEQNLNHDAMYWYRQDPGQGLRLIYYSQIVNDFQKGDIAEGYSVSREKKESFPLTVTSAQKNPTAFYLCASSSQGEETQYFGPGTRLLVL.

This clonotype was seen ten or more times. This chain links TRBV10-3 with TRBJ2-1; D unclear. Trimming cost V 4 bases and J 5 bases, with 9 bases left between them. This CDR3 comprises 13 residues. Germline V gene data show CDR1 as ENHRY and CDR2 as SYGVKD. CDR3 sequence: CAISAVYDNEQFF. CDR3 DNA: TGTGCCATCAGTGCGGTCTATGACAATGAGCAGTTCTTC.

This clonotype came up a few times. This may arise from a read error, as a much more abundant clone is one base away. The chain carries TRBV2 and TRBJ2-1; D not resolved. The CDR3 spans 15 residues. CDR1 is SNHLY, CDR2 FYNNEI, per germline. The CDR3 bases are TGTGCCAGCAGTGATTACAGCACCTACTACAATGAGCGGTTCTTC. Residues: CASSDYSTYYNERFF.

This clonotype was counted many times. The rearrangement uses TRBV27 and TRBJ2-1; D perhaps matches TRBD1 (5 bases). Trimming shortened V by 0 bases and J by 5 bases, and 5 bases separated the two germline ends. Per germline, CDR1 MNHEY and CDR2 SMNVEV (reference sequence). CDR3 length: 13 amino acids. The CDR3 loop is CASSLSGDNEQFF. The CDR3, as DNA: TGTGCCAGCAGTTTATCAGGGGACAATGAGCAGTTCTTC.

This clonotype was observed many times. The chain links TRBV6-2 or TRBV6-3 to TRBJ2-3; 8 bases align to TRBD2. The V and J ends lost 5 bases and 4 bases, in that order; junction bases with no gene match: 8. Per germline, CDR1 MNHEY and CDR2 SVGEGT. This CDR3 contains 15 residues. The CDR3 nucleotides read TGTGCCAGCAGTCTCGGGAGGGGAGGAGCAGATACGCAGTATTTT. Translated: CASSLGRGGADTQYF.

This clonotype was detected many times. The gene calls are TRBV25-1 and TRBJ1-1; D not certain. V gave up 1 base and J gave up 0 bases, with 6 bases separating them. Germline values: CDR1 MGHDK, CDR2 SYGVNS. This CDR3 is 14 amino acids long. Here the CDR3 DNA reads TGTGCCAGCAGTGAATTCGGGGTGAACACTGAAGCTTTCTTT. Its translation is CASSEFGVNTEAFF.